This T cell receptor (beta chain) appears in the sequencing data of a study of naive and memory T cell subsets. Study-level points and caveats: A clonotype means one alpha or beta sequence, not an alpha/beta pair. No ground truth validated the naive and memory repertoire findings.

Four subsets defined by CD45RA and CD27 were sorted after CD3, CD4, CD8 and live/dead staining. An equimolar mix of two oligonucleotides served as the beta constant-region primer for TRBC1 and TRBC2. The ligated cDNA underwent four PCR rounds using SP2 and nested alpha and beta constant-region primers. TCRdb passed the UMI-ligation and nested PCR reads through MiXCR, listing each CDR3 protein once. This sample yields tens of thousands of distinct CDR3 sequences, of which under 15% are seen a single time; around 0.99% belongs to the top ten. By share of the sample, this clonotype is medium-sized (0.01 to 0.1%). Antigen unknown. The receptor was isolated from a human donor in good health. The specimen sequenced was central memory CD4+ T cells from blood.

CDR3 nucleotide sequence: TGCGCCAGCCACCCCCCACAAAAAGATACGCAGTATTTT. It codes for CASHPPQKDTQYF. V is TRBV5-1 and J is TRBJ2-3; D remains unclear. The V end was cut by 7 bases, the J end by 5 bases, with 14 bases between. Germline V gives CDR1 SGHRS, CDR2 YFSETQ. The CDR3 extends over 13 amino acids. Drawing the rest from reference TRBV5-1 and TRBJ2-3, the complete variable domain is KAGVTQTPRYLIKTRGQQVTLSCSPISGHRSVSWYQQTPGQGLQFLFEYFSETQRNKGNFPGRFSGRQFSNSRSEMNVSTLELGDSALYLCASHPPQKDTQYFGPGTRLTVL.